This TCR beta chain was sequenced during a study of shared clonotypes between healthy human individuals. About the research overall: Those who served as donors were a couple of women and a few men between the ages of 18 and 49.

Turning to this clone: Its antigen remains unidentified.

Overall study results and limits: With several donors compared, roughly 5% of naive CD4 clonotypes were shared.

Clones were sequenced by immunoSEQ multiplex PCR, and TCRdb holds only the in-frame ones, with some missing. The table lists roughly 1,800,000 clones, around 96% of them singletons. CD45RO-negative CD8 cells positively selected for CCR7 made up the naive population, which excluded terminally differentiated effector memory CD45RA+ cells. The germline V and J ends were trimmed by 4 bases and 1 base, with 16 bases remaining between them. The CDR3 extends over 16 amino acids. CDR1 is MNHNS and CDR2 is SASEGT in the germline V gene. Sequenced material: naive CD8+ T cells sorted from blood. The rearrangement joins TRBV6-1 to TRBJ1-1; D unresolved. This TCR derives from a man younger than 35 in good health. CDR3 sequence: CASSVGVGVRNTEAFF. For the CDR3, the DNA is TGTGCCAGCAGTGTCGGGGTTGGGGTACGGAACACTGAAGCTTTCTTT.